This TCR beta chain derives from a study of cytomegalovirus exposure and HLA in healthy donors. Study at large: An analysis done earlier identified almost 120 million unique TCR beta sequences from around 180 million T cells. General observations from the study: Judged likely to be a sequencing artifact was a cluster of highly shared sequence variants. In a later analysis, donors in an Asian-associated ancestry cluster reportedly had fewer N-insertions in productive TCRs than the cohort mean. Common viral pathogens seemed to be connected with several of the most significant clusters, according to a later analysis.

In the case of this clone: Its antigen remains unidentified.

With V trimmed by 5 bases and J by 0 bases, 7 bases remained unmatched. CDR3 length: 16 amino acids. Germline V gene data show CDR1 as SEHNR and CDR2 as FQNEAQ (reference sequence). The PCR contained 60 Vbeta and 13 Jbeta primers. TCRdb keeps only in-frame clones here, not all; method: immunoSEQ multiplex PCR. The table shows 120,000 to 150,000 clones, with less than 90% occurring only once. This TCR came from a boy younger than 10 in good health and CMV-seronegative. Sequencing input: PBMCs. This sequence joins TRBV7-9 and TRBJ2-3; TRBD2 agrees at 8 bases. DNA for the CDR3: TGTGCCAGCAGCCAGCGCCTAGCGGGTAGCACAGATACGCAGTATTTT. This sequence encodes CASSQRLAGSTDTQYF.